Shown below are 4 T cell receptor beta chains from a single sample sequenced in a study of blood T cell repertoires in COVID-19. This table comes from immunoSEQ multiplex PCR, and its TCRdb copy is limited to in-frame clones, with some not included. The data contain roughly 100,000 clones, roughly 87% of them singletons. Sequenced input: peripheral blood. These receptors all come from a woman between 45 and 65 years old with COVID-19, enrolled during active disease.

The chain uses TRBV7-2 and TRBJ1-2, with D unclear. In germline, CDR1 is SGHTA, CDR2 FQGNSA. CDR3 size: 13 residues. Trimming removed 1 base at V and 4 bases at J, with 7 bases between. The CDR3 bases are TGTGCCAGCAGCTTAGTCCCCGGCTATGGCTACACCTTC. Protein product: CASSLVPGYGYTF.

The chain recombines TRBV3-1 (or the pseudogene TRBV3-2) with TRBJ2-1; D ambiguous. Germline values: CDR1 LGHDT, CDR2 YNNKEL (reference sequence). This CDR3 region has 12 residues. Deletions cut 1 base from V and 10 bases from J, with 8 bases between. This CDR3 is CASSQARREQFF. The DNA of the CDR3 is TGTGCCAGCAGCCAAGCCCGTAGAGAGCAGTTCTTC.

The genes are TRBV30 and TRBJ1-1, with 7 bases fitting TRBD1. Unmatched junction bases numbered 7, after V lost 3 bases and J lost 0 bases. The CDR3 totals 15 residues. CDR1 is GTSNPN, CDR2 SVGIG, per germline (reference sequence). CDR3 protein: CAWSETGFMNTEAFF. The CDR3, as DNA: TGTGCCTGGAGCGAGACAGGGTTCATGAACACTGAAGCTTTCTTT.

The chain recombines TRBV13 with TRBJ2-7; no firm D call. Germline V lookup: CDR1 PRHDT, CDR2 FYEKMQ (reference sequence). V was clipped by 4 bases and J by 5 bases, with 9 bases between them. CDR3 length: 12 amino acids. CDR3: CASSSVRNEQYF. In DNA form, the CDR3 reads TGTGCCAGCAGCTCTGTCAGGAACGAGCAGTACTTC.